This T cell receptor beta chain was captured by sequencing in a study of T cells in Graves' hyperthyroidism and ophthalmopathy. Study observations and caveats: Ophthalmopathy, which appeared later, was predicted by the model a median approximately six months before onset.

The investigators amplified TCR beta CDR3 regions from RNA transcripts. The TCR CDR3 first-round RT-PCR relied on the HTBI primer set. TCRdb re-called the multiplex PCR reads with MiXCR, one entry per CDR3 protein. The sample lists under 250,000 distinct CDR3 sequences, approximately 23% occurring once. In this sample, this clonotype turned up many times. The antigen is unknown. This TCR came from a middle-aged woman with Graves' ophthalmopathy. The sequencing sample was made of blood.

CDR3 nucleotides: TGTGCCAGCAGCAGAGGCGGCCCGCGGACAAGCACTGAAGCTTTCTTT. Protein product: CASSRGGPRTSTEAFF. This sequence joins TRBV12-3 or TRBV12-4 and TRBJ1-1, with a possible D match to TRBD1 (5 bases). This CDR3 is 16 amino acids long. Trimming removed 6 bases from V and 4 bases from J, with 21 bases in between.